This TCR beta chain was sequenced during a study of identical twins. CDR1 is DFQATT and CDR2 is SNEGSKA in the germline V gene (reference sequence). The CDR3 loop spans 16 amino acids. With 1 base clipped from V and 0 bases from J, the junction kept 9 bases outside the gene matches. Details on this clonotype: Its antigen is not known.

Overall study findings and caveats: Excess sharing between twins was weaker in beta out-of-frame sequences.

Unique molecular identifiers were present on the cDNA, and a universal primer site came from template switching. Using its own MiXCR run on the 5' RACE reads, TCRdb lists one record per CDR3 protein. The sample contains about 470,000 distinct CDR3 sequences, approximately 25% of which appear only once. These data also featured in a second study, about T cells expressing NK-cell markers.

The sequencing sample was made of CD4+ T cells sorted from blood. This receptor was obtained from a woman in her late teens or twenties in good health. The genes are TRBV20-1 and TRBJ2-7; 7 positions agree with TRBD2. For the CDR3, the DNA is TGCAGTGCTAGAGTTGGGAGGGGTACGATCTCCTACGAGCAGTACTTC. The encoded protein is CSARVGRGTISYEQYF.